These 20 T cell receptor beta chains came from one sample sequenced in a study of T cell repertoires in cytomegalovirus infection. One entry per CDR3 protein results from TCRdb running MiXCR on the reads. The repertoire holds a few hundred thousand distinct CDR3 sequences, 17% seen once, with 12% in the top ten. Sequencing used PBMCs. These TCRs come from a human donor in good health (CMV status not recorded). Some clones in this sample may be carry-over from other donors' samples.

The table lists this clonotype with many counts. The CDR3 spells CASSLGGRQIGYTF. CDR3 nucleotides: TGTGCCAGCAGCTTAGGAGGCCGGCAGATCGGCTACACCTTC. This rearrangement joins TRBV7-2 to TRBJ1-2, with unresolved D. V was shortened by 1 base and J by 8 bases, with 14 bases between the two germline ends. CDR1 and CDR2 (germline): SGHTA, FQGNSA. This CDR3 is 14 amino acids long.

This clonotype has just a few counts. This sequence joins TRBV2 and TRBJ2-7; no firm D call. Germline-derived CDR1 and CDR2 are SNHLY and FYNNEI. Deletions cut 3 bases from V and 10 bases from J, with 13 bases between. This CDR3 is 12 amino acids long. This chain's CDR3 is CASSEDPRFQYF. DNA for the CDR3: TGTGCCAGCAGTGAGGACCCCAGGTTTCAGTACTTC.

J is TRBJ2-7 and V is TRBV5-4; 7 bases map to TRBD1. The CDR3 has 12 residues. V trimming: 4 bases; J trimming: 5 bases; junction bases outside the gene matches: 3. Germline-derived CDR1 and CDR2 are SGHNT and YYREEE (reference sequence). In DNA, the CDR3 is TGTGCCAGCAGCCAGACAGGGAACGAGCAGTACTTC. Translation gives CASSQTGNEQYF. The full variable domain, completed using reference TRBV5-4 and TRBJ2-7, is ETGVTQSPTHLIKTRGQQVTLRCSSQSGHNTVSWYQQALGQGPQFIFQYYREEENGRGNFPPRFSGLQFPNYSSELNVNALELDDSALYLCASSQTGNEQYFGPGTRLTVT.

CDR3: CASSLLRGKTDTQYF. The CDR3 DNA is TGTGCCAGCAGTTTATTGAGGGGAAAGACAGATACGCAGTATTTT. The V call is TRBV27, the J call TRBJ2-3; D tentatively reads TRBD1 or TRBD2 (5 bases each). The V gene's germline CDR1 is MNHEY and CDR2 SMNVEV (reference sequence). Trimming left V 1 base short and J 3 bases short, with 11 bases between. This CDR3 has 15 amino acids.

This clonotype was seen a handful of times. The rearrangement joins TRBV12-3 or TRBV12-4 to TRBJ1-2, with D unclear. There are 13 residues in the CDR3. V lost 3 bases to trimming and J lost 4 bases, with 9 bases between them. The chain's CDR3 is CASSFRSGYGYTF. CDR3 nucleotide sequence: TGTGCCAGCAGTTTTCGGTCCGGCTATGGCTACACCTTC.

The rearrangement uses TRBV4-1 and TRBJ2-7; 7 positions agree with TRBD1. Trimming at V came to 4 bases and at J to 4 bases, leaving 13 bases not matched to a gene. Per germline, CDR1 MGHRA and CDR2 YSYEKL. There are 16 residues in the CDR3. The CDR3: CASSPYAGTALYEQYF. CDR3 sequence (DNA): TGCGCCAGCAGCCCCTACGCCGGGACAGCCTTATACGAGCAGTACTTC.

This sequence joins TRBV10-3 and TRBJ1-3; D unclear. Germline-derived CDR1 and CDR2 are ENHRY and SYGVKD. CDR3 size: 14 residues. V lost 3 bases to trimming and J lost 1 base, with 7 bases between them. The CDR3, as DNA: TGTGCCATCAGTGAAGGCCAATCTGGAAACACCATATATTTT. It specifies CAISEGQSGNTIYF.

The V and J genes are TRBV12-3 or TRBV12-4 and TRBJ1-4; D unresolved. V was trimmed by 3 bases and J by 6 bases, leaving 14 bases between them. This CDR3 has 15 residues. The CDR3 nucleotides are TGTGCCAGCAGTTTGTTTCCAGCAAACTATGAAAAACTGTTTTTT. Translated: CASSLFPANYEKLFF.

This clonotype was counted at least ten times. DNA for the CDR3: TGTGCCAGCAGCTTAGCCCAGGGGGACTATGGCTACACCTTC. Protein sequence: CASSLAQGDYGYTF. The chain joins TRBV7-2 to TRBJ1-2; 7 bases align to TRBD1. The CDR3 spans 14 residues. V gave up 0 bases and J gave up 3 bases; unmatched junction bases: 1. Germline CDR1 reads SGHTA; CDR2 reads FQGNSA.

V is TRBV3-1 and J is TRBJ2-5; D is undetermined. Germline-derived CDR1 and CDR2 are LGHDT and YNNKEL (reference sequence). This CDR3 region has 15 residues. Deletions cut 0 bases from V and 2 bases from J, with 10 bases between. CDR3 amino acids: CASSQDSGLQETQYF. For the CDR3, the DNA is TGTGCCAGCAGCCAAGATAGTGGTCTACAAGAGACCCAGTACTTC.

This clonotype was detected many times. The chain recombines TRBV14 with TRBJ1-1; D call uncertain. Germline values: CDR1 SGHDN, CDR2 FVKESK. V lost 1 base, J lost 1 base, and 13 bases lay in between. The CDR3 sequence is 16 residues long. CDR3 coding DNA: TGTGCCAGCAGCCAAGGATTCTTGTGGGAGAACACTGAAGCTTTCTTT. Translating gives CASSQGFLWENTEAFF.

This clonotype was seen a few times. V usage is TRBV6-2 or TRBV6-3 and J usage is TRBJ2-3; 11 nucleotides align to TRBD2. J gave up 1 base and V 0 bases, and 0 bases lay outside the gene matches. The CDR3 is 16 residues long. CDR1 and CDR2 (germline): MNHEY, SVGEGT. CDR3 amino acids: CASSYSTSGGTDTQYF. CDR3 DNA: TGTGCCAGCAGTTACTCGACTAGCGGGGGCACAGATACGCAGTATTTT.

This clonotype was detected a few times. CDR3 loop: CASNRERGIRHSPLHF. The CDR3 nucleotides are TGTGCCAGCAACCGAGAGAGGGGGATTAGGCATTCACCCCTCCACTTT. The rearrangement joins TRBV2 to TRBJ1-6, with a possible D match to TRBD1 (6 bases). This CDR3 contains 16 residues. CDR1 is SNHLY, CDR2 FYNNEI, per germline. The ends were cut back, 7 bases at V and 8 bases at J, with 21 bases in the middle.

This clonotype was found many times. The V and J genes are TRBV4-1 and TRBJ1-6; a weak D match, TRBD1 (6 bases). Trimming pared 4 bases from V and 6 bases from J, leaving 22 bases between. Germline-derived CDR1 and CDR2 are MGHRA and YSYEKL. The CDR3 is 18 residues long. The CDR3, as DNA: TGCGCCAGCAGCCTTACAAACCTGCTAGGGGGTTCTAATTCACCCCTCCACTTT. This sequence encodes CASSLTNLLGGSNSPLHF.

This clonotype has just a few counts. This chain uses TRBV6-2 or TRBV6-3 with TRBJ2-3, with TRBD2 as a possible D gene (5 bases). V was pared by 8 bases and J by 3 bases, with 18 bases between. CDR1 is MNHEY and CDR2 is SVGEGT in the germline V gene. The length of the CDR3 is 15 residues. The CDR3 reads CASQRGSLLTDTQYF. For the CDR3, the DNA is TGTGCCAGCCAACGCGGGTCCCTCCTAACAGATACGCAGTATTTT.

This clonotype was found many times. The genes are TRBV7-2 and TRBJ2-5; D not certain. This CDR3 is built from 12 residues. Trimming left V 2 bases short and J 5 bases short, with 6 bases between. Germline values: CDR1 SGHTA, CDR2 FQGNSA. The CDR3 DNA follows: TGTGCCAGCAGCTTAATTGAGGAGACCCAGTACTTC. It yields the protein CASSLIEETQYF.

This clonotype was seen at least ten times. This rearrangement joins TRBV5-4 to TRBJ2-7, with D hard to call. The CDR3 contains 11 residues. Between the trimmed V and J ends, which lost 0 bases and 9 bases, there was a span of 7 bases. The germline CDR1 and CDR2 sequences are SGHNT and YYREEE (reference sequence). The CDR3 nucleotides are TGTGCCAGCAGCTTGGGTCCGAGGCAGTACTTC. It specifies CASSLGPRQYF.

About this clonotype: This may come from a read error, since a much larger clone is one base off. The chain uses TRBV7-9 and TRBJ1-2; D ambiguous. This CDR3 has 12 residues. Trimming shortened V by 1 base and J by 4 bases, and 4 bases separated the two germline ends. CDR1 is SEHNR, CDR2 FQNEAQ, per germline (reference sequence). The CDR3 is CASSLELYGYTF. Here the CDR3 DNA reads TGTGCCAGCAGCTTAGAGCTCTATGGCTACACCTTC.

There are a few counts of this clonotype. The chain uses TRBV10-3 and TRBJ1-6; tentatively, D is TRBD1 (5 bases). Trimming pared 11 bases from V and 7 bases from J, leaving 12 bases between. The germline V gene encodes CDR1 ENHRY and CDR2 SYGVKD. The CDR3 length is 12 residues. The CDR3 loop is CASGRGNSPLHF. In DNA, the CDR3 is TGTGCCTCGGGACGGGGAAATTCACCCCTCCACTTT.

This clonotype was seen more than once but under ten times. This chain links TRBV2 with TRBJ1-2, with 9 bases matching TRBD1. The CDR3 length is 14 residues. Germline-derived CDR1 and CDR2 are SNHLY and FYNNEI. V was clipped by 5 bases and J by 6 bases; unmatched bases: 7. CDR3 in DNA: TGTGCCAGCAGTCCCGGGACAGGGTTTGATGGCTACACCTTC. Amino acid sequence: CASSPGTGFDGYTF.